The 7 T cell receptor beta chains below come from one sample, sequenced in a study of OX40 agonist ivuxolimab in advanced cancers. The assay was immunoSEQ multiplex PCR, and TCRdb's table has in-frame clones only and misses some. The sample yields tens of thousands of clones, approximately 90% seen once. This specimen was CD4+ or CD8+ T cells sorted from blood, taken in a trial of the OX40 agonist ivuxolimab. These receptors were obtained from an adult with an advanced solid tumor such as melanoma, head and neck, liver or kidney cancer.

The chain joins TRBV2 to TRBJ2-1; D is perhaps TRBD2 (7 bases). This CDR3 has 12 amino acids. Germline V gene data show CDR1 as SNHLY and CDR2 as FYNNEI. V was shortened by 7 bases and J by 6 bases, with 10 bases between the two germline ends. In DNA form, the CDR3 reads TGTGCCAGCAAAAGGGGGGGCAATGAGCAGTTCTTC. This translates into CASKRGGNEQFF.

V is TRBV10-1 and J is TRBJ2-3, with a tentative D call TRBD1 (6 bases). The CDR3 has 13 residues. Per germline, CDR1 WNHNN and CDR2 SYGVQD (reference sequence). Deletions cut 4 bases from V and 6 bases from J, with 11 bases between. As DNA, the CDR3 is TGCGCCAGCAGTGCCAACAGGGTCGATACGCAGTATTTT. Its translation: CASSANRVDTQYF.

J is TRBJ1-4 and V is TRBV5-1; D is unresolved. This CDR3 is 14 amino acids long. CDR1 and CDR2 from the germline V gene are SGHRS and YFSETQ. V dropped 4 bases and J dropped 6 bases, with 13 bases sitting between them. The DNA for the CDR3 is TGCGCCAGCAGCCCAGTCGCAAAGGATGAAAAACTGTTTTTT. Encoded protein: CASSPVAKDEKLFF.

The rearrangement links TRBV11-3 to TRBJ2-1; 9 bases match TRBD1. The CDR3 covers 15 residues. The germline V gene has CDR1 SGHNT and CDR2 YENEEA. The junction had 9 bases not matched to a gene; V was cut back by 4 bases and J by 8 bases. For the CDR3, the DNA is TGTGCCAGCAGCTCGGGCCGGGACAGGGACGATGAGCAGTTCTTC. It encodes CASSSGRDRDDEQFF.

The gene calls are TRBV11-3 and TRBJ2-5, with 9 bases that match TRBD2. V lost 3 bases, J lost 2 bases, and 7 bases stayed unmatched. This CDR3 has 16 amino acids. Germline CDR1 reads SGHNT; CDR2 reads YENEEA. The CDR3, as DNA: TGTGCCAGCAGCTTCGGCGGGAGGGGTACACAAGAGACCCAGTACTTC. Its translation is CASSFGGRGTQETQYF.

The J gene is TRBJ1-4, the V gene TRBV5-6; weak D call: TRBD1 (5 bases). The CDR3 is 14 residues long. The V gene lost 2 bases and the J gene lost 6 bases, with 11 bases spanning the gap. Per the germline V gene, CDR1 is SGHDT and CDR2 is YYEEEE. The CDR3 DNA is TGTGCCAGCAGCTTAGAAGGGGCGGATGAAAAACTGTTTTTT. Encoded protein: CASSLEGADEKLFF.

In this sample, this clone turned up once. The rearrangement joins TRBV6-1 to TRBJ2-1; D gene unclear. V dropped 4 bases and J dropped 5 bases, with 9 bases sitting between them. Germline CDR1 is MNHNS and CDR2 is SASEGT. CDR3 length: 13 residues. CDR3 loop: CASSAYTDNEQFF. The CDR3, as DNA: TGTGCCAGCAGTGCCTACACAGACAATGAGCAGTTCTTC.